This T cell receptor beta chain emerged from a study of control samples from healthy donors and cancer patients. Measured with immunoSEQ multiplex PCR; TCRdb has only the in-frame clones, and not every one. The data contain around 110,000 clones, 85% to 90% of them seen just once; the ten biggest clones take up around 2.5%. V shed 8 bases and J 9 bases; nucleotides not matched to a gene: 4. CDR1 is SNHLY and CDR2 is FYNNEI in the germline V gene. The CDR3 length is 10 residues. Material for sequencing was blood. This clonotype was obtained from a woman in her 70s in good health. The chain is built from TRBV2 and TRBJ2-7; 7 bases agree with TRBD2. In DNA form, the CDR3 reads TGTGCCAGCGAGGGGAGGGGGCAGTACTTC. This translates into CASEGRGQYF.